Sequencing of this T cell receptor (beta chain) was carried out in a study of blood T cell dynamics during melanoma immunotherapy. Profiled with immunoSEQ multiplex PCR; TCRdb holds only in-frame clones, not every one. This repertoire shows around 9,000 clones, about 85% found once; its top ten account for 6.3%. Time point of the sample: week 3, after first cycle of checkpoint inhibitor. Disease control meant complete response, partial response or stable disease at 12 weeks. CDR1 SSHAT and CDR2 FNYEAQ come from the germline V gene (reference sequence). The CDR3 is 16 residues long. V was trimmed by 5 bases and J by 5 bases, leaving 18 bases between them.

This specimen was blood, taken from a patient treated with checkpoint blockade. J is TRBJ1-4 and V is TRBV7-7, with D perhaps TRBD1 (5 bases). The receptor comes from a human donor with melanoma. In DNA form, the CDR3 reads TGTGCCAGCAGCCCTTTTACCGGGACGCCGAATGAAAAACTGTTTTTT. Translation gives CASSPFTGTPNEKLFF.